This paragraph reports one T cell receptor (beta chain). No antigen is known for it. The data originate from a study of T cell repertoires in cytomegalovirus infection. About the study: Signatures in public TCR beta sequences pointed to both CMV infection and matching HLA type. Study-level results: Individuals carrying CMV plus the relevant HLA were identified by cumulative frequency of public TCR beta families. What dominated the ex vivo response were HLA-C-restricted CMV-specific TCR beta clonotypes.

This CDR3 is built from 11 residues. V was shortened by 4 bases and J by 5 bases, with 3 bases between the two germline ends. Germline CDR1 and CDR2: SGHTS and YDEGEE. TCRdb used MiXCR to reprocess the reads, holding one entry per CDR3 protein. The table includes over 100,000 distinct CDR3 sequences, 15% to 20% detected once. This TCR was sampled from a human donor in good health (CMV status not recorded). Some clones in this sample may be carry-over from other donors' samples. This rearrangement joins TRBV5-8 to TRBJ1-4; D ambiguous. The sample consisted of PBMCs. The CDR3 coding sequence is TGTGCCAGCAGCGCAAATGAAAAACTGTTTTTT. Residues: CASSANEKLFF.